Included here is one TCR beta chain sequence, with context. The antigen remains undetermined. This sample is part of a study of long-term antiretroviral therapy in people with HIV. Study results and limitations: Post-ART samples showed increased diversity that remained below transplant donor control levels.

Germline CDR1 reads MGHRA; CDR2 reads YSYEKL. The CDR3 is 15 amino acids. An immunoSEQ assay, version v3.0, was performed at survey level. Data came from immunoSEQ multiplex PCR; TCRdb stores just in-frame clones and leaves some out. The sample contains tens of thousands of clones, 85% to 95% of which appear only once. The origin of this receptor is a man aged 45-65 years with HIV. The rearrangement joins TRBV4-1 to TRBJ2-5, with a tentative D call TRBD2 (7 bases). TRBJ2-7 explains the end of the DNA better; the J call may be wrong. The sequencing used unsorted PBMCs, collected 5.3 years after starting antiretroviral therapy. DNA of the CDR3: TGCGCCAGCAGCCAAGACGAGGGGGGGCCCCCCGAGCAGTACTTC. The encoded protein is CASSQDEGGPPEQYF.